The subject of this entry is one T cell receptor beta chain. Methods used by the authors: By means of reference gene primer amplification, nucleated cell counts were estimated. The method was immunoSEQ multiplex PCR; TCRdb's version includes in-frame clones alone and lacks a portion of them. That table supplies the V and J calls and clone size; D and trimming were determined from the DNA. The table has under 250,000 clones, roughly 85% seen once. The data stem from a study of blood T cell repertoires in COVID-19. Study as a whole: COVID-19 samples from acute and convalescent phases originated in the United States, Italy and Spain. T cells, B-cell-depleted T cells, or PBMCs supplied cDNA or gDNA.

Sequencing was performed on peripheral blood. This TCR was sampled from a man younger than 35 with active or convalescent COVID-19.

CDR3 sequence (DNA): TGTGCCAGCAGTGAAGGGCAGCGGAGGCCCCAAGAGACCCAGTACTTC. It encodes CASSEGQRRPQETQYF. The chain employs TRBV25-1 and TRBJ2-5, with D tentatively TRBD2 (5 bases). The CDR3 has 16 residues. Trimming cost V 2 bases and J 1 base, with 14 bases left between them. Germline loops: CDR1 MGHDK, CDR2 SYGVNS.